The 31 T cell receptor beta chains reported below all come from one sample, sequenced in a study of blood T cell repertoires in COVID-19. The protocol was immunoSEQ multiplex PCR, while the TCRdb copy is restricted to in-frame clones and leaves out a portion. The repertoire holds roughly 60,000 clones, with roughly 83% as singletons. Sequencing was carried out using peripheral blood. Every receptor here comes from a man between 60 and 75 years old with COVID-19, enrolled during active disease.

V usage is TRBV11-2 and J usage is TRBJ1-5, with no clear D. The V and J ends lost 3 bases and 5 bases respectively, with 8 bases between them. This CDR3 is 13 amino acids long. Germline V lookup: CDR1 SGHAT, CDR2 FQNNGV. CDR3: CASSFETDQPQHF. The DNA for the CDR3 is TGTGCCAGCAGCTTTGAAACAGATCAGCCCCAGCATTTT.

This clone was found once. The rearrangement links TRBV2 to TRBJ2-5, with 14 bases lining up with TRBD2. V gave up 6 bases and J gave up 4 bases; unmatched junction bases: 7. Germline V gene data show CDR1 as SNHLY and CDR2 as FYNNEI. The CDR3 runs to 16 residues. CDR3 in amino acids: CASSPGLAGVVETQYF. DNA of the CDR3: TGTGCCAGCAGCCCGGGACTAGCGGGAGTAGTAGAGACCCAGTACTTC.

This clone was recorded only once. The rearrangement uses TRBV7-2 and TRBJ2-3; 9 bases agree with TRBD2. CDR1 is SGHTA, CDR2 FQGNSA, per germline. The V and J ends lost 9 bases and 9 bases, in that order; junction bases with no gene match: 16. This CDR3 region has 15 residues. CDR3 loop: CASPRAGGPGTTQYF. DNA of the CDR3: TGTGCCAGTCCCCGGGCGGGGGGGCCGGGTACGACGCAGTATTTT.

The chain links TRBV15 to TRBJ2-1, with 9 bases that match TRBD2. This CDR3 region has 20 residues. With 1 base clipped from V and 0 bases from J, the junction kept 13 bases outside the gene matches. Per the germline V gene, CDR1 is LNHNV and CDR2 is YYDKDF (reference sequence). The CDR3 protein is CATSRGGQASGVSSYNEQFF. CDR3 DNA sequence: TGTGCCACCAGCAGAGGCGGGCAGGCTAGCGGGGTTTCCTCCTACAATGAGCAGTTCTTC.

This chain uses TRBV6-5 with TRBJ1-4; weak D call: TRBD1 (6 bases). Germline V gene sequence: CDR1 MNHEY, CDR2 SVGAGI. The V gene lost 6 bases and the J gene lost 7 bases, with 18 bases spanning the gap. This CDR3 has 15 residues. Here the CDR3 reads CASRGGGTSSEKLFF. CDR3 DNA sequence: TGTGCCAGCAGAGGGGGGGGAACAAGTAGTGAAAAACTGTTTTTT.

DNA of the CDR3: TGCAGCGTTAGTGGAGGTAGGGACACTGAAGCTTTCTTT. This gives the protein CSVSGGRDTEAFF. The V and J genes are TRBV29-1 and TRBJ1-1; D is undetermined. Germline CDR1 and CDR2: SQVTM and ANQGSEA. The ends were cut back, 5 bases at V and 3 bases at J, with 13 bases in the middle. This CDR3 comprises 13 residues.

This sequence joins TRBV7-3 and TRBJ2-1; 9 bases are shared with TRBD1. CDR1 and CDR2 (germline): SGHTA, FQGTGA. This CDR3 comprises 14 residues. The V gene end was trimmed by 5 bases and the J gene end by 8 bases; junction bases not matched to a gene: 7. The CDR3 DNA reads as TGTGCCAGCAGCCAGTCCCGGGACAGGGATGAGCAGTTCTTC. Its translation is CASSQSRDRDEQFF.

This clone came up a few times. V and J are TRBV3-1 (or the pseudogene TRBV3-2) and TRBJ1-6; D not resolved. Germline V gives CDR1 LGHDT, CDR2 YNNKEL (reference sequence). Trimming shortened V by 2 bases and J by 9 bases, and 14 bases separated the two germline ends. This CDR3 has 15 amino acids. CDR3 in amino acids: CASSQRSQEVSPLHF. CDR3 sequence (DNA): TGTGCCAGCAGCCAACGAAGTCAGGAGGTTTCACCCCTCCACTTT.

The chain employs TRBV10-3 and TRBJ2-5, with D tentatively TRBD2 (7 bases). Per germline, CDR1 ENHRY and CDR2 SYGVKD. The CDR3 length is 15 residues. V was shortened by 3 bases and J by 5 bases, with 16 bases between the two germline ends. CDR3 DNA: TGTGCCATCAGTGACTGGGGAGGGGGTTTGGAGACCCAGTACTTC. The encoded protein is CAISDWGGGLETQYF.

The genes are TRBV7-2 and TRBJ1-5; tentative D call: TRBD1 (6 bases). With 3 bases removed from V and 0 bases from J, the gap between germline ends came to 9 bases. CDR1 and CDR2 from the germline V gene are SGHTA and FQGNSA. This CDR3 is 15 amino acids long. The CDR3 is CASSLGHISNQPQHF. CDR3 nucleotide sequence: TGTGCCAGCAGCTTGGGACACATTAGCAATCAGCCCCAGCATTTT. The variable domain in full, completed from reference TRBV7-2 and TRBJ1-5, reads GAGVSQSPSNKVTEKGKDVELRCDPISGHTALYWYRQSLGQGLEFLIYFQGNSAPDKSGLPSDRFSAERTGGSVSTLTIQRTQQEDSAVYLCASSLGHISNQPQHFGDGTRLSIL.

The CDR3 DNA sequence: TGTGCCACCAGTGATTTGTCGGCAGGGACGAACACCGGGGAGCTGTTTTTT. This sequence encodes CATSDLSAGTNTGELFF. The rearrangement uses TRBV24-1 and TRBJ2-2; the D gene is possibly TRBD1 (5 bases). The CDR3 extends over 17 amino acids. The ends were cut back, 0 bases at V and 0 bases at J, with 10 bases in the middle. The germline CDR1 and CDR2 sequences are KGHDR and SFDVKD.

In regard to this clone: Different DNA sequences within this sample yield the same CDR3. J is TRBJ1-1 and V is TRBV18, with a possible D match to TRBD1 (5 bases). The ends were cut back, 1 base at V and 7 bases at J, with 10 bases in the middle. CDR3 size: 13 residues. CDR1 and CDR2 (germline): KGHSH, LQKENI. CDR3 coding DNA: TGTGCCAGCTCACCACTTCCTCAGGGTGAAGCTTTCTTT. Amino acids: CASSPLPQGEAFF.

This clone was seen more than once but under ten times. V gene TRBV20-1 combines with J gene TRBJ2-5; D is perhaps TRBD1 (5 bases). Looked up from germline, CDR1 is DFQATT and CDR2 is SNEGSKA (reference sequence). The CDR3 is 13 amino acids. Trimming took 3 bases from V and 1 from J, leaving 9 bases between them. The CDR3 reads CSASWGTQETQYF. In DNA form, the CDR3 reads TGCAGTGCTAGTTGGGGCACCCAAGAGACCCAGTACTTC.

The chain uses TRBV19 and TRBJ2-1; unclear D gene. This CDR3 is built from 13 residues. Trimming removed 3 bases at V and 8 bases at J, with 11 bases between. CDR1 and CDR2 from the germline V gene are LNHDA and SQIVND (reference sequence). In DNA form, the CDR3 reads TGTGCCAGTAGTATGCGTCTAGACTATGAGCAGTTCTTC. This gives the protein CASSMRLDYEQFF.

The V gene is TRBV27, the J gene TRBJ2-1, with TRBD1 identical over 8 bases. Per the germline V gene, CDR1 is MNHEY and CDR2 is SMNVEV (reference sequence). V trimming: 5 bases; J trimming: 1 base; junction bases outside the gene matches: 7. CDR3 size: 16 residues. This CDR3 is CASSDRGRASYNEQFF. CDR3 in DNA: TGTGCCAGCAGTGACAGGGGTCGCGCGTCCTACAATGAGCAGTTCTTC.

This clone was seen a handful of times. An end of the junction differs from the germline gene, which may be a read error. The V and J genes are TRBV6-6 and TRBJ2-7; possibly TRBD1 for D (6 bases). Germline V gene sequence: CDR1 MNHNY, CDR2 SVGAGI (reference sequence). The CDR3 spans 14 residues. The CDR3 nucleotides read TGTGCCAGCACTTACCAGGGGTCAGGCTACGAGCAGTACTTC. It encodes CASTYQGSGYEQYF.

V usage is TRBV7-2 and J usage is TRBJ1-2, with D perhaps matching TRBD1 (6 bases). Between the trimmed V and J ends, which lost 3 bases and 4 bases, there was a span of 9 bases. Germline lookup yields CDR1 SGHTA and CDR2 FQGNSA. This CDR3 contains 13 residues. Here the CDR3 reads CASSLTGPYGYTF. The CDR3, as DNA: TGTGCCAGCAGCTTGACAGGACCCTATGGCTACACCTTC.

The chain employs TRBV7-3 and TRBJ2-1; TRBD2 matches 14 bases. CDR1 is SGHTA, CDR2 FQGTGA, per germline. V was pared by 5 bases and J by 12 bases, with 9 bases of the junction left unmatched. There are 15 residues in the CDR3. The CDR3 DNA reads TGTGCCAGCAGCCCGGGACTAGCGGGAGTGATCCCGCAGTTCTTC. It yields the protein CASSPGLAGVIPQFF. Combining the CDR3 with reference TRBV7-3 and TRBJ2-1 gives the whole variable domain GAGVSQTPSNKVTEKGKYVELRCDPISGHTALYWYRQSLGQGPEFLIYFQGTGAADDSGLPNDRFFAVRPEGSVSTLKIQRTERGDSAVYLCASSPGLAGVIPQFFGPGTRLTVL.

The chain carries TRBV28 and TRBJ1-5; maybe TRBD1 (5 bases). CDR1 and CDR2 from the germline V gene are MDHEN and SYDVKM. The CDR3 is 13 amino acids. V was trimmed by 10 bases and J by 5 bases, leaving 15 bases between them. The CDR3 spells CATQGSGHQPQHF. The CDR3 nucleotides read TGTGCCACCCAAGGGTCAGGGCATCAGCCCCAGCATTTT.

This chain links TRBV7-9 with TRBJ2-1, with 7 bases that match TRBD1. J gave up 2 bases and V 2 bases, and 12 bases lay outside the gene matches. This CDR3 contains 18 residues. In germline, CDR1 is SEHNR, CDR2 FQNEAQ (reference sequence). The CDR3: CASSLIGTATTPYNEQFF. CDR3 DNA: TGTGCCAGCAGCTTAATCGGGACAGCAACAACCCCCTACAATGAGCAGTTCTTC.

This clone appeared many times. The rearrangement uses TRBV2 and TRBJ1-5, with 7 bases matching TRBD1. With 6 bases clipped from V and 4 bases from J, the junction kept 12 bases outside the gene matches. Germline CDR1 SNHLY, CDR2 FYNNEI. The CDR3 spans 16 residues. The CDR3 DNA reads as TGTGCCAGCAGAGATGACAGGGCGCTGACAAATCAGCCCCAGCATTTT. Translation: CASRDDRALTNQPQHF.

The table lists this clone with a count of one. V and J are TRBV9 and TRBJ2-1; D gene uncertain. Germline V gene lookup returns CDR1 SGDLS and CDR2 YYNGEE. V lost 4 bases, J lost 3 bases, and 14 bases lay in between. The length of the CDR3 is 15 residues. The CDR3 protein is CASSILGAFYNEQFF. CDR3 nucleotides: TGTGCCAGCAGCATCCTCGGAGCGTTCTACAATGAGCAGTTCTTC.

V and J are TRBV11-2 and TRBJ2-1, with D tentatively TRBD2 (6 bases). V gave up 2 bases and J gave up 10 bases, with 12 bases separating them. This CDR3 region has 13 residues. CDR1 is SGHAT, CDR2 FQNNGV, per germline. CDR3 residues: CASSLTGEGEQFF. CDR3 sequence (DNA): TGTGCCAGCAGCTTAACGGGAGAAGGGGAGCAGTTCTTC.

CDR3 nucleotides: TGTGCCAGCAGCATCCAACTAGCGGGAAGCTACAATGAGCAGTTCTTC. Its translation: CASSIQLAGSYNEQFF. This chain connects TRBV4-2 to TRBJ2-1, with 10 bases aligning to TRBD2. This CDR3 spans 16 amino acids. The trim removed 5 bases at V and 3 bases at J, leaving 7 bases unmatched. The germline gives CDR1 LGHNA, CDR2 YNFKEQ.

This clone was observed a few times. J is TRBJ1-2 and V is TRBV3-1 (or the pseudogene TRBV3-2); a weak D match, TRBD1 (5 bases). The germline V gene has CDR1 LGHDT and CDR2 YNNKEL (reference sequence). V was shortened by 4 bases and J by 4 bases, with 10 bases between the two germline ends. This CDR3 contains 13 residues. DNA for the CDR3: TGTGCCAGCAGCCCTCCCGGGGGCTATGGCTACACCTTC. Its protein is CASSPPGGYGYTF.

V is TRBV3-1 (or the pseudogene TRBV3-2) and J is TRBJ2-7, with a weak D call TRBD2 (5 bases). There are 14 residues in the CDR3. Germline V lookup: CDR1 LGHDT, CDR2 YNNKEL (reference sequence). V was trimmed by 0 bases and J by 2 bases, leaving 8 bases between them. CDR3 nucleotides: TGTGCCAGCAGCCAAGATTTGACTACCTACGAGCAGTACTTC. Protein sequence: CASSQDLTTYEQYF.

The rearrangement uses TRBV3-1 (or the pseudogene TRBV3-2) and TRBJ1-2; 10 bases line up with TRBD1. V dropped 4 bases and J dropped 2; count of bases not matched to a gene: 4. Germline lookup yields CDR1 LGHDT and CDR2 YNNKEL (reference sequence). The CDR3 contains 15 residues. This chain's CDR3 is CASSPQGQGNYGYTF. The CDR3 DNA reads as TGTGCCAGCAGCCCCCAGGGACAGGGGAACTATGGCTACACCTTC.

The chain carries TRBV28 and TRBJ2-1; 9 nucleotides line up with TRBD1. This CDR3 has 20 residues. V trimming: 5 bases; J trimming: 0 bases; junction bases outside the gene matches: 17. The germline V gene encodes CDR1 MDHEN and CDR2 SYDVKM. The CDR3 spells CASSPIRGQGIFSSYNEQFF. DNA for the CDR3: TGTGCCAGCAGTCCGATAAGAGGACAGGGGATCTTTAGCTCCTACAATGAGCAGTTCTTC.

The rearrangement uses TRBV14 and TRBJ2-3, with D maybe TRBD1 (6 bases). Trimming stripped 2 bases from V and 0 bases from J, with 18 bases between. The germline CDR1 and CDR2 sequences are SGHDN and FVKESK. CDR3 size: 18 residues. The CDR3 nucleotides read TGTGCCAGCAGCCAATCCTTTTCCCGGACAGATAGCACAGATACGCAGTATTTT. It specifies CASSQSFSRTDSTDTQYF.

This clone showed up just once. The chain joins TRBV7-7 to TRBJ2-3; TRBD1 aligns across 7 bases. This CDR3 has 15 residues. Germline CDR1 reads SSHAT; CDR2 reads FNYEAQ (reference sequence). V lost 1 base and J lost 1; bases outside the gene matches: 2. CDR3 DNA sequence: TGTGCCAGCAGCTTAGGACAGGGAGGCACAGATACGCAGTATTTT. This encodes CASSLGQGGTDTQYF.

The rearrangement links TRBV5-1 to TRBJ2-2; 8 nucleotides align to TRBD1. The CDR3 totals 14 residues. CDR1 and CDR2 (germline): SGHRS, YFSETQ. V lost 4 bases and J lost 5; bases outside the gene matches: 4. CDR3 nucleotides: TGCGCCAGCAGCCGGGACAGGACGACCGGGGAGCTGTTTTTT. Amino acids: CASSRDRTTGELFF. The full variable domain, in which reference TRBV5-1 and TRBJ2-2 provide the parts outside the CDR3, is KAGVTQTPRYLIKTRGQQVTLSCSPISGHRSVSWYQQTPGQGLQFLFEYFSETQRNKGNFPGRFSGRQFSNSRSEMNVSTLELGDSALYLCASSRDRTTGELFFGEGSRLTVL.